This T cell receptor (beta chain) came from a study of shared clonotypes between healthy human individuals. The germline V gene has CDR1 LNHNV and CDR2 YYDKDF (reference sequence). Trimming left V 5 bases short and J 5 bases short, with 15 bases between. CDR3 length equals 14 residues. It was CD45RO-negative cells, positively selected for CCR7, that made up naive CD8 cells, with terminally differentiated effector memory CD45RA+ cells excluded. Repertoires were generated with immunoSEQ multiplex PCR, while TCRdb's copy carries only in-frame clones and drops some. The sample includes some 2.1 million clones, about 95% of them seen just once.

The chain recombines TRBV15 with TRBJ2-5; D is undetermined. Sequencing was carried out using naive CD8+ T cells sorted from blood. The clonotype originates from a young man in good health. CDR3: CATSPSFPEETQYF. The CDR3 DNA sequence: TGTGCCACCAGCCCCTCTTTTCCGGAGGAGACCCAGTACTTC.